The 26 T cell receptor beta chains below come from one sample, sequenced in a study of response to subunit inactivated influenza vaccine. MiXCR, run by TCRdb on the RT-PCR reads, gives a single entry per CDR3 protein. The data contain about 520,000 distinct CDR3 sequences, 7.2% of them singletons. Specimen: PBMCs from blood, collected roughly 24 months after vaccination. The receptors were gathered from a man aged 50 to 75 who received an inactivated influenza vaccine.

This clonotype was counted at least ten times. The rearrangement links TRBV7-9 to TRBJ2-1; 9 bases are shared with TRBD2. CDR1 and CDR2 (germline): SEHNR, FQNEAQ (reference sequence). The CDR3 contains 16 residues. V trimming: 5 bases; J trimming: 4 bases; junction bases outside the gene matches: 9. The CDR3 DNA sequence: TGTGCCAGCAGCGCCAAGACTAGCGGAGCATACAATGAGCAGTTCTTC. It is translated as CASSAKTSGAYNEQFF. Full variable domain (remainder filled in from reference TRBV7-9 and TRBJ2-1): DTGVSQNPRHKITKRGQNVTFRCDPISEHNRLYWYRQTLGQGPEFLTYFQNEAQLEKSRLLSDRFSAERPKGSFSTLEIQRTEQGDSAMYLCASSAKTSGAYNEQFFGPGTRLTVL.

There are a few counts of this clonotype. This rearrangement joins TRBV5-5 to TRBJ1-5; D remains unclear. The CDR3 runs 15 residues. Trimming removed 0 bases at V and 2 bases at J, with 9 bases between. Per germline, CDR1 SGHKS and CDR2 YYEKEE (reference sequence). CDR3 loop: CASSLGWGGNQPQHF. The CDR3 region has the DNA TGTGCCAGCAGCTTGGGTTGGGGTGGCAATCAGCCCCAGCATTTT.

This clonotype has ten or more counts. The chain recombines TRBV29-1 with TRBJ1-5; D uncertain. Trimming shortened V by 4 bases and J by 1 base, and 8 bases separated the two germline ends. The CDR3 has 13 residues. CDR1 is SQVTM, CDR2 ANQGSEA, per germline. The CDR3, as DNA: TGCAGCGTTGCTGACACCAGCAATCAGCCCCAGCATTTT. Amino acid sequence: CSVADTSNQPQHF.

In this sample, this clonotype turned up many times. J is TRBJ2-3 and V is TRBV20-1; TRBD1 is a possible D gene (5 bases). The CDR3 spans 13 residues. V gave up 5 bases and J gave up 2 bases, with 11 bases separating them. Germline lookup yields CDR1 DFQATT and CDR2 SNEGSKA (reference sequence). The DNA for the CDR3 is TGCAGTGCTCCATCAGGGAACACAGATACGCAGTATTTT. It encodes CSAPSGNTDTQYF.

This clonotype showed up just a few times. The chain employs TRBV5-1 and TRBJ2-5; 13 bases map to TRBD2. V gave up 4 bases and J gave up 5 bases; unmatched junction bases: 2. The CDR3 consists of 14 residues. The germline V gene encodes CDR1 SGHRS and CDR2 YFSETQ. The CDR3 DNA reads TGCGCCAGCAGCGAGGGACTAGCGGGGGAGACCCAGTACTTC. This translates into CASSEGLAGETQYF.

This clonotype has a count of ten or more. V gene TRBV2 combines with J gene TRBJ2-5; TRBD1 aligns across 8 bases. Germline trimming cut 0 bases from V and 5 bases from J; bases unmatched to any gene: 5. CDR1 is SNHLY and CDR2 is FYNNEI in the germline V gene. The CDR3 covers 15 residues. The CDR3, as DNA: TGTGCCAGCAGTGAAGCGCAGGGGGCTGGGGAGACCCAGTACTTC. This gives the protein CASSEAQGAGETQYF.

This clonotype was detected only a few times. The rearrangement joins TRBV20-1 to TRBJ2-1; perhaps TRBD2 as D (6 bases). In germline, CDR1 is DFQATT, CDR2 SNEGSKA (reference sequence). The CDR3 covers 16 residues. V was clipped by 2 bases and J by 0 bases, with 14 bases between them. For the CDR3, the DNA is TGCAGTGCTAGATCACTTAGCGGAAACTCCTACAATGAGCAGTTCTTC. Residues: CSARSLSGNSYNEQFF.

The V call is TRBV6-1, the J call TRBJ1-2; TRBD1 might be the D (5 bases). Germline V lookup: CDR1 MNHNS, CDR2 SASEGT. This CDR3 comprises 19 residues. V lost 6 bases and J lost 0, with 26 bases in between. The CDR3 is CASRALIGTFTRANYGYTF. CDR3 coding DNA: TGTGCCAGCAGAGCACTAATCGGGACCTTCACTCGGGCTAACTATGGCTACACCTTC.

The J gene is TRBJ1-5, the V gene TRBV24-1; D is possibly TRBD1 (5 bases). Germline CDR1 reads KGHDR; CDR2 reads SFDVKD. The V gene lost 9 bases and the J gene lost 0 bases, with 17 bases spanning the gap. The CDR3 is 16 residues long. The CDR3 protein is CATLRPTESSNQPQHF. In nucleotides, the CDR3 is TGTGCCACCCTCCGACCGACAGAATCTAGCAATCAGCCCCAGCATTTT.

The rearrangement joins TRBV4-1 to TRBJ1-5; no firm D call. There are 15 residues in the CDR3. Trimming removed 1 base from V and 3 bases from J, with 10 bases in between. Germline V gene lookup returns CDR1 MGHRA and CDR2 YSYEKL. CDR3 in amino acids: CASSQVGAFNQPQHF. In DNA, the CDR3 is TGCGCCAGCAGCCAAGTAGGTGCCTTCAATCAGCCCCAGCATTTT.

This clonotype was detected many times. The rearrangement uses TRBV29-1 and TRBJ1-2; maybe TRBD1 (6 bases). CDR3 length: 11 residues. The V gene's germline CDR1 is SQVTM and CDR2 ANQGSEA. Trimming cost V 7 bases and J 4 bases, with 10 bases left between them. CDR3 nucleotide sequence: TGCAGCGCTGGACAGTCCTATGGCTACACCTTC. Its translation is CSAGQSYGYTF.

This clonotype was picked up many times. In nucleotides, the CDR3 is TGTGCCAGCAGAACCGACAGGGCCCAGACCCAGTACTTC. It translates to CASRTDRAQTQYF. The rearrangement links TRBV12-3 or TRBV12-4 to TRBJ2-5; 7 nucleotides align to TRBD1. The CDR3 is 13 amino acids. J was trimmed by 6 bases and V by 6 bases; bases with no gene match: 7.

The chain employs TRBV28 and TRBJ2-3; TRBD1 or TRBD2 may be the D gene (5 bases each). V was trimmed by 4 bases and J by 0 bases, leaving 11 bases between them. The germline CDR1 and CDR2 sequences are MDHEN and SYDVKM. The length of the CDR3 is 15 residues. The CDR3 loop is CASSYTRQSTDTQYF. The DNA for the CDR3 is TGTGCCAGCAGTTATACTAGACAGAGCACAGATACGCAGTATTTT. The complete variable domain, with remaining parts taken from reference TRBV28 and TRBJ2-3, reads DVKVTQSSRYLVKRTGEKVFLECVQDMDHENMFWYRQDPGLGLRLIYFSYDVKMKEKGDIPEGYSVSREKKERFSLILESASTNQTSMYLCASSYTRQSTDTQYFGPGTRLTVL.

This clonotype was counted between two and nine times. This chain connects TRBV4-2 to TRBJ2-2; D ambiguous. The germline V and J ends were trimmed by 1 base and 3 bases, with 12 bases remaining between them. This CDR3 comprises 16 residues. Germline lookup yields CDR1 LGHNA and CDR2 YNFKEQ. CDR3 protein: CASSQGTGADTGELFF. The CDR3 DNA reads TGTGCCAGCAGCCAAGGGACGGGCGCGGACACCGGGGAGCTGTTTTTT.

The rearrangement uses TRBV4-3 and TRBJ2-7; possibly TRBD2 for D (5 bases). Germline V gene sequence: CDR1 LGHNA, CDR2 YSLEER. CDR3 length equals 15 residues. Trimming removed 0 bases from V and 0 bases from J, with 9 bases in between. CDR3 bases: TGCGCCAGCAGCCAAGATCTTCGGGGCTCCTACGAGCAGTACTTC. Translating it yields CASSQDLRGSYEQYF.

The chain carries TRBV29-1 and TRBJ2-3, with D possibly being TRBD1 or TRBD2 (5 bases each). CDR1 is SQVTM and CDR2 is ANQGSEA in the germline V gene. Trimming removed 4 bases at V and 0 bases at J, with 8 bases between. The CDR3 spans 13 residues. The CDR3 sequence: CSVAGGSTDTQYF. As DNA, the CDR3 is TGCAGCGTTGCTGGGGGAAGCACAGATACGCAGTATTTT.

This clonotype was detected a few times. The chain combines TRBV19 with TRBJ2-3; TRBD2 matches 9 bases. This CDR3 has 16 residues. From germline, CDR1 is LNHDA and CDR2 SQIVND (reference sequence). Losses at the gene ends were 7 bases for V and 7 bases for J; bases not matched to a gene: 15. CDR3: CASTREGRVERNTQYF. The CDR3 DNA reads TGTGCCAGTACGCGGGAGGGCCGGGTCGAGAGAAATACGCAGTATTTT.

This clonotype was detected many times. V is TRBV20-1 and J is TRBJ2-1; D possibly corresponds to TRBD2 (5 bases). The V gene lost 3 bases and the J gene lost 9 bases, with 18 bases spanning the gap. Germline V gene sequence: CDR1 DFQATT, CDR2 SNEGSKA (reference sequence). This CDR3 contains 14 residues. The CDR3 nucleotides read TGCAGTGCTAGTAGGTCGTCTAGCTCGTTTGAGCAGTTCTTC. Encoded protein: CSASRSSSSFEQFF.

This clonotype was detected ten times or more. The V gene is TRBV7-9, the J gene TRBJ2-5, with 9 bases fitting TRBD1. Germline V CDR1 and CDR2: SEHNR, FQNEAQ (reference sequence). The CDR3 has 16 residues. V lost 3 bases to trimming and J lost 5 bases; unmatched junction nucleotides: 10. The chain's CDR3 is CASSFGQGLNRETQYF. DNA of the CDR3: TGTGCCAGCAGCTTCGGACAGGGGTTGAATCGGGAGACCCAGTACTTC.

In its sample, this clonotype was seen a few times. J is TRBJ1-1 and V is TRBV7-9, with D uncertain. This CDR3 comprises 11 residues. In germline, CDR1 is SEHNR, CDR2 FQNEAQ (reference sequence). The V gene lost 4 bases and the J gene lost 8 bases, with 8 bases spanning the gap. The CDR3 DNA follows: TGTGCCAGCAGCTCACTAATAGAAGCTTTCTTT. Its protein is CASSSLIEAFF.

This rearrangement joins TRBV20-1 to TRBJ2-6; D unresolved. Trimming took 7 bases from V and 4 from J, leaving 11 bases between them. The CDR3 loop spans 13 amino acids. Per germline, CDR1 DFQATT and CDR2 SNEGSKA (reference sequence). CDR3 region: CSGGEAGANVLTF. The CDR3 bases are TGCAGTGGCGGAGAGGCAGGGGCCAACGTCCTGACTTTC.

This chain connects TRBV5-1 to TRBJ1-1; no firm D call. Trimming removed 0 bases at V and 0 bases at J, with 12 bases between. CDR1 and CDR2 (germline): SGHRS, YFSETQ. The length of the CDR3 is 16 residues. CDR3 amino acids: CASSLEPQAMNTEAFF. The DNA of the CDR3 is TGCGCCAGCAGCTTGGAACCCCAGGCAATGAACACTGAAGCTTTCTTT.

The chain employs TRBV29-1 and TRBJ1-2, with a possible D match to TRBD1 (6 bases). The length of the CDR3 is 13 residues. V was pared by 4 bases and J by 5 bases, with 14 bases between. Germline V gene lookup returns CDR1 SQVTM and CDR2 ANQGSEA. The DNA of the CDR3 is TGCAGCGTTGGACAGGCAAGTGGATATGGCTACACCTTC. Protein product: CSVGQASGYGYTF.

Only a few counts were recorded for this clonotype. The chain links TRBV11-2 to TRBJ1-3; D is uncertain. The length of the CDR3 is 15 residues. Germline V gene data show CDR1 as SGHAT and CDR2 as FQNNGV. The V end lost 4 bases, the J end lost 4 bases, and 14 bases lay between the germline ends. CDR3 protein: CASSSPIGSGNTIYF. The CDR3 nucleotides read TGTGCCAGCAGCTCTCCTATAGGCTCCGGAAACACCATATATTTT. The full variable domain, completed using reference TRBV11-2 and TRBJ1-3, is EAGVAQSPRYKIIEKRQSVAFWCNPISGHATLYWYQQILGQGPKLLIQFQNNGVVDDSQLPKDRFSAERLKGVDSTLKIQPAKLEDSAVYLCASSSPIGSGNTIYFGEGSWLTVV.

This clonotype was observed a handful of times. The genes are TRBV19 and TRBJ2-7, with D maybe TRBD2 (6 bases). The V and J ends lost 3 bases and 6 bases respectively, with 12 bases between them. Germline V gene data show CDR1 as LNHDA and CDR2 as SQIVND (reference sequence). The CDR3 has 13 amino acids. This CDR3 reads CASSIYGSSEQYF. CDR3 bases: TGTGCCAGTAGTATCTACGGGAGTAGCGAGCAGTACTTC.

This clonotype was counted a few times. The chain is built from TRBV20-1 and TRBJ2-1, with 15 positions matching TRBD2. The V gene end was trimmed by 6 bases and the J gene end by 0 bases; junction bases not matched to a gene: 6. This CDR3 contains 17 residues. Germline V gives CDR1 DFQATT, CDR2 SNEGSKA (reference sequence). CDR3 nucleotides: TGCAGTGCCGGACTAGCGGGAGGGCCAAGCTCCTACAATGAGCAGTTCTTC. Its translation: CSAGLAGGPSSYNEQFF.